Listed here is a single T cell receptor (beta chain). What it binds is unknown. The V segment lost 8 bases and the J segment 4 bases; nucleotides outside the gene matches: 3. CDR1 is LNHDA and CDR2 is SQIVND in the germline V gene (reference sequence). The CDR3 consists of 12 residues. The donors were part of the roughly 130-subject validation cohort, which stood apart from the 666-subject first cohort. Clones were sequenced by immunoSEQ multiplex PCR, and TCRdb holds only the in-frame ones, with some missing. The sample records almost 200,000 clones, about 81% being singletons. This entry comes from a study of cytomegalovirus exposure and HLA in healthy donors. Points from the study as a whole: In vitro, a few CMV-associated chains proved specific for CMV antigens. Cytomegalovirus-associated status was assigned to roughly 160 TCR beta chains. For cytomegalovirus status, the classifier reportedly gave diagnoses with high specificity and sensitivity.

The V gene is TRBV19, the J gene TRBJ2-7; TRBD1 matches at 9 bases. Sequencing was performed on PBMCs. The sequence derives from a young woman in good health and CMV-seronegative. CDR3 residues: CASGTGLYEQYF. The CDR3 DNA follows: TGTGCCAGTGGGACAGGGTTATACGAGCAGTACTTC.